This T cell receptor (beta chain) was sequenced during a study of metastatic and nonmetastatic thyroid tumors (dated by TCRdb to about 2020). In the study overall: For patients with malignant and with benign thyroid disease, the researchers compared repertoires between peripheral blood samples and tumor or nodule tissue samples. Findings and caveats that apply to the study as a whole: In both blood and tumor samples, TCR beta diversity was reported to be significantly higher in malignant tumors than in benign nodules.

There are a few counts of this clone. Its antigen specificity is not known. The junction and the germline gene differ at one end; a read error may be behind it. No patient had received any treatment before thyroid surgery. The study retrospectively analysed patient clinical samples collected from about 2011 to 2018 using T-cell receptor beta sequencing. CDR3 length: 17 amino acids, cysteine to phenylalanine. Of all the DNA, just the CDR3 is kept, 51 bases in frame from base 1. Per the germline V gene, MNHEY is the CDR1 and SVGEGT is the CDR2. The receptor library was made with PCR. The reads were generated on an Illumina HiSeq 4000. High-throughput sequencing was used to profile the TCR beta-chain CDR3 region of every patient. In the source study's methods: Drawing on CDR3 differences between clinicopathological groups, the researchers built a classifier meant to tell apart patients with distant-metastatic papillary thyroid cancer. Repertoire diversity was assessed with the Shannon index, and tumor-blood repertoire similarity with the Morisita-Horn index. The raw public data were reprocessed by TCRdb itself: fastp quality trimming at Q25, MiXCR clonotype calling, in-frame beta chains only. It is TCRdb's table, rather than the study itself, that gives the V and J calls and clone size. This sample lists about 35,000 clones; over 15% were detected once. The ten top clones hold about an eighth of the sample.

This receptor was taken from a male donor with papillary thyroid cancer or a benign thyroid nodule (not recorded which). Some clones in this sample may be carry-over from other donors' samples. Recombination joined TRBV6-2 or TRBV6-3 with TRBJ2-5; TRBD1 aligns with 8 central bases. The sequencing input was blood. This receptor carries the CDR3 CASGEPGTGVPQDTQYF. The DNA is TGTGCCAGCGGGGAGCCGGGGACAGGTGTACCACAAGATACCCAGTACTTC.